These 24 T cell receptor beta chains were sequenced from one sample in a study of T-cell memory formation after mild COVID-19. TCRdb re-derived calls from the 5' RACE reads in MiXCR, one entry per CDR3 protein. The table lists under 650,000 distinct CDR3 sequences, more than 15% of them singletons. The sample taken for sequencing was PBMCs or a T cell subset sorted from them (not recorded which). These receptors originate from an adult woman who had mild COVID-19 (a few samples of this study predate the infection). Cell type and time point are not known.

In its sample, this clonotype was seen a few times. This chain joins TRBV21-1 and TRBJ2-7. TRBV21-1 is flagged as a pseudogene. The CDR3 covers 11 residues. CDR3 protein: CASSKVYEQYF. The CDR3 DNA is TGTGCCAGCAGCAAGGTCTACGAGCAGTACTTC.

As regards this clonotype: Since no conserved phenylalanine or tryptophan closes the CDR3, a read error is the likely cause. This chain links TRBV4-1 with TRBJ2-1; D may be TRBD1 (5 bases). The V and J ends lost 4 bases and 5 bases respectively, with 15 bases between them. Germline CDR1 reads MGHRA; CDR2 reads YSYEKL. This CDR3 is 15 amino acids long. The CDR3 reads CASSREVGRDNEQFL. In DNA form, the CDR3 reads TGCGCCAGCAGCCGAGAAGTGGGCAGGGACAATGAGCAGTTCTTA.

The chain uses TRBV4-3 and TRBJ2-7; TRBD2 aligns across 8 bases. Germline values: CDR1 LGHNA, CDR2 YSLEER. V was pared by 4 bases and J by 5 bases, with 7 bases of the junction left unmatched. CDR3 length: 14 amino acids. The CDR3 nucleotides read TGCGCCAGCAGCCCACGGGGTAGCGGGGACGAGCAGTACTTC. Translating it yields CASSPRGSGDEQYF.

CDR3 protein: CASSPEVLDTQYF. CDR3 bases: TGTGCCAGCAGCCCGGAAGTGTTAGATACGCAGTATTTT. The chain combines TRBV7-2 with TRBJ2-3; D call uncertain. Germline-derived CDR1 and CDR2 are SGHTA and FQGNSA. CDR3 length: 13 residues. V lost 5 bases to trimming and J lost 5 bases, with 11 bases between them.

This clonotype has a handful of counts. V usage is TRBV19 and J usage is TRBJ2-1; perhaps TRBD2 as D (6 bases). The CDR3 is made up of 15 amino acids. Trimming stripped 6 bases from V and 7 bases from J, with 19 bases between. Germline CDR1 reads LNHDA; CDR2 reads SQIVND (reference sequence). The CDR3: CASRRRDSTDNEQFF. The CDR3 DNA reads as TGTGCCAGTAGGCGCCGGGACTCCACTGATAATGAGCAGTTCTTC.

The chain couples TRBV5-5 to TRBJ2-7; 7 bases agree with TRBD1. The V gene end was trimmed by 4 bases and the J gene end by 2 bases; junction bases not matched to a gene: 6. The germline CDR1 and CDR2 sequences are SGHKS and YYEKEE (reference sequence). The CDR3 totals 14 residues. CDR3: CASSIITGAYEQYF. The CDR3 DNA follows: TGTGCCAGCAGCATAATAACAGGGGCCTACGAGCAGTACTTC. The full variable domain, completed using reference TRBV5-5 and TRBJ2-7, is DAGVTQSPTHLIKTRGQQVTLRCSPISGHKSVSWYQQVLGQGPQFIFQYYEKEERGRGNFPDRFSARQFPNYSSELNVNALLLGDSALYLCASSIITGAYEQYFGPGTRLTVT.

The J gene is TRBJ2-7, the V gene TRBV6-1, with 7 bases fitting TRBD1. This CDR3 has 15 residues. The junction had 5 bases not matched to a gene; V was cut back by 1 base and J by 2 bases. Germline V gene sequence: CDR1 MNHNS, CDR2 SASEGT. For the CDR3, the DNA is TGTGCCAGCAGTGAAGGGTTAGGACAGGCCTACGAGCAGTACTTC. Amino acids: CASSEGLGQAYEQYF.

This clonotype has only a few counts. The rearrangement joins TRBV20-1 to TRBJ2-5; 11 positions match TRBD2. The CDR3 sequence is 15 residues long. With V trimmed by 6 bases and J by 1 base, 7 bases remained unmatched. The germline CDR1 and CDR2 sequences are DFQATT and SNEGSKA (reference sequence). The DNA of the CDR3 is TGCAGTGCGCCGACTAGCGGGAACTTCCAAGAGACCCAGTACTTC. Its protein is CSAPTSGNFQETQYF.

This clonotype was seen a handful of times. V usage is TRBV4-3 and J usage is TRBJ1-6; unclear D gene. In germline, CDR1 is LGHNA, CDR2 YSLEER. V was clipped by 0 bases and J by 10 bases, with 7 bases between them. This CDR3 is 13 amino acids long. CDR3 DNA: TGCGCCAGCAGCCAAGATTCGGGGTCACCCCTCCACTTT. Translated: CASSQDSGSPLHF.

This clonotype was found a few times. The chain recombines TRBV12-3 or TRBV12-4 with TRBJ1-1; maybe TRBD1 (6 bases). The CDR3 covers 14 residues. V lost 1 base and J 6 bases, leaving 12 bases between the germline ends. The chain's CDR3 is CASSLGRQGPEAFF. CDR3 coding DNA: TGTGCCAGCAGTTTAGGGCGGCAGGGGCCTGAAGCTTTCTTT.

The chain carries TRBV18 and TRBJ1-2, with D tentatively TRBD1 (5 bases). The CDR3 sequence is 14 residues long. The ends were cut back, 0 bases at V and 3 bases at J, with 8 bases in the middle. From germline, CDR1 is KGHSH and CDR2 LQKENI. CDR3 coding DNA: TGTGCCAGCTCACCACCGGCAGGGCACTATGGCTACACCTTC. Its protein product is CASSPPAGHYGYTF. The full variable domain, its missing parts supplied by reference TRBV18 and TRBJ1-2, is NAGVMQNPRHLVRRRGQEARLRCSPMKGHSHVYWYRQLPEEGLKFMVYLQKENIIDESGMPKERFSAEFPKEGPSILRIQQVVRGDSAAYFCASSPPAGHYGYTFGSGTRLTVV.

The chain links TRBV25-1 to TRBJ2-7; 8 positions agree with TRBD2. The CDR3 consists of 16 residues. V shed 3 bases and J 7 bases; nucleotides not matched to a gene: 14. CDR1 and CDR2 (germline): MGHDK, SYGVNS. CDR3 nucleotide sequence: TGTGCCAGCAGTGAGCCTCTCAGAGCGGGAGTGACTGAGCAGTACTTC. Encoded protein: CASSEPLRAGVTEQYF.

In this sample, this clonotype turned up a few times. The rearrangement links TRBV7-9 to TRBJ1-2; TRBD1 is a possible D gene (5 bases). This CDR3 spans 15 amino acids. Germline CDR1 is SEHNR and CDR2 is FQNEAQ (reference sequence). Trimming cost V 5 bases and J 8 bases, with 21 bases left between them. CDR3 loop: CASSVLELGVYGYTF. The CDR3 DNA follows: TGTGCCAGCAGCGTACTCGAGTTGGGGGTTTACGGCTACACCTTC.

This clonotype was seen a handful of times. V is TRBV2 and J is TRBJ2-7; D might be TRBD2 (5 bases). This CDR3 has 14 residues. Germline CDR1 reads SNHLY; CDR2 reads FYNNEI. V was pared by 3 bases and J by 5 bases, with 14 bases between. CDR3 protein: CASSDPPTGNEQYF. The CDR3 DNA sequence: TGTGCCAGCAGTGACCCTCCTACCGGGAACGAGCAGTACTTC.

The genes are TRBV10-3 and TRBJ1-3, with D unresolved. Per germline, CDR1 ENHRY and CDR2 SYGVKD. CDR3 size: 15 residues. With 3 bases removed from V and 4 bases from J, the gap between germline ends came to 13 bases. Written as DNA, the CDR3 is TGTGCCATCAGTGATTTAAACAGAGAGGGAAACACCATATATTTT. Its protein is CAISDLNREGNTIYF.

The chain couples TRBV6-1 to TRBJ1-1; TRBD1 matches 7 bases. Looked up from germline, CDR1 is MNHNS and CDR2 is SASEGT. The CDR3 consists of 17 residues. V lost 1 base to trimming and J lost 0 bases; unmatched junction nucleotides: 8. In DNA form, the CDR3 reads TGTGCCAGCAGTGAAGGCGGTTGGGGACAGCTGAACACTGAAGCTTTCTTT. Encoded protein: CASSEGGWGQLNTEAFF.

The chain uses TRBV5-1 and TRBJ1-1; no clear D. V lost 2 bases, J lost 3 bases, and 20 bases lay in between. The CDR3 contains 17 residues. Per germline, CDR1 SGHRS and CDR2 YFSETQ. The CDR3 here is CASSFRVRSRTDTEAFF. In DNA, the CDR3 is TGCGCCAGCAGCTTCCGGGTGAGATCCCGAACGGACACTGAAGCTTTCTTT.

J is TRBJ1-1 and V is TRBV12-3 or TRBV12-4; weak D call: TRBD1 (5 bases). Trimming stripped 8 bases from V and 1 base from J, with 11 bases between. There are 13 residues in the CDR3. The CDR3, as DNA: TGTGCCAGCTTAACGACAGCGAACACTGAAGCTTTCTTT. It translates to CASLTTANTEAFF.

CDR3 amino acids: CATSGEVDTQYF. In nucleotides, the CDR3 is TGTGCCACCTCGGGGGAGGTAGATACGCAGTATTTT. V is TRBV15 and J is TRBJ2-3; D is perhaps TRBD2 (6 bases). From germline, CDR1 is LNHNV and CDR2 YYDKDF (reference sequence). This CDR3 spans 12 amino acids. Trimming removed 8 bases from V and 5 bases from J, with 11 bases in between.

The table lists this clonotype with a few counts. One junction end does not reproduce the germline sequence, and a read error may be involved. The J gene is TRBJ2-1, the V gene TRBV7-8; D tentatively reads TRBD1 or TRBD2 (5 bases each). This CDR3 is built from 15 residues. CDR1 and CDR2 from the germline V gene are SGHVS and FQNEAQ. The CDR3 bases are TGTGCCAGCAGCTTTACAAAACGGTCCGGGACCGTCTTTTCTTTC. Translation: CASSFTKRSGTVFSF.

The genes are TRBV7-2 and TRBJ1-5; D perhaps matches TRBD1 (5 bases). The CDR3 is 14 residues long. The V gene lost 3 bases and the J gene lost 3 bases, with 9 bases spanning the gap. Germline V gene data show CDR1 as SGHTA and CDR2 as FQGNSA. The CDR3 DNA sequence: TGTGCCAGCAGCTTTCAGGGACTCAATCAGCCCCAGCATTTT. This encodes CASSFQGLNQPQHF. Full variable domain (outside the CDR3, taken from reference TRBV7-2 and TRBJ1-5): GAGVSQSPSNKVTEKGKDVELRCDPISGHTALYWYRQSLGQGLEFLIYFQGNSAPDKSGLPSDRFSAERTGGSVSTLTIQRTQQEDSAVYLCASSFQGLNQPQHFGDGTRLSIL.

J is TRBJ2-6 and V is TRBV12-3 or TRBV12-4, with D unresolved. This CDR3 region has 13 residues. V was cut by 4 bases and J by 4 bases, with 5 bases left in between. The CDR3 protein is CASSSLGANVLTF. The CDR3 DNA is TGTGCCAGCAGTTCACTGGGGGCCAACGTCCTGACTTTC.

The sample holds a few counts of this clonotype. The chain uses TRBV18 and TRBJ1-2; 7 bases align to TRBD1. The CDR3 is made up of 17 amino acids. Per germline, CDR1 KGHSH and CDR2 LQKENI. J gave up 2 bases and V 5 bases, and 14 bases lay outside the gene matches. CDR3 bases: TGTGCCAGCTCAAGTACTCCCGGGACAGCGAGCAACTATGGCTACACCTTC. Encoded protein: CASSSTPGTASNYGYTF.

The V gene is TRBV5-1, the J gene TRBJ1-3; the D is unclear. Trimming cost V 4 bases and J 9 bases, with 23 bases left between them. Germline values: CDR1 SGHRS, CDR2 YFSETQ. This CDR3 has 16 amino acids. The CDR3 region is CASSGDAGSPVTTIYF. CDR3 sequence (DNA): TGCGCCAGCAGCGGAGACGCGGGGTCACCCGTTACCACCATATATTTT. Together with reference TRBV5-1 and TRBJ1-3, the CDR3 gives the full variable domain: KAGVTQTPRYLIKTRGQQVTLSCSPISGHRSVSWYQQTPGQGLQFLFEYFSETQRNKGNFPGRFSGRQFSNSRSEMNVSTLELGDSALYLCASSGDAGSPVTTIYFGEGSWLTVV.